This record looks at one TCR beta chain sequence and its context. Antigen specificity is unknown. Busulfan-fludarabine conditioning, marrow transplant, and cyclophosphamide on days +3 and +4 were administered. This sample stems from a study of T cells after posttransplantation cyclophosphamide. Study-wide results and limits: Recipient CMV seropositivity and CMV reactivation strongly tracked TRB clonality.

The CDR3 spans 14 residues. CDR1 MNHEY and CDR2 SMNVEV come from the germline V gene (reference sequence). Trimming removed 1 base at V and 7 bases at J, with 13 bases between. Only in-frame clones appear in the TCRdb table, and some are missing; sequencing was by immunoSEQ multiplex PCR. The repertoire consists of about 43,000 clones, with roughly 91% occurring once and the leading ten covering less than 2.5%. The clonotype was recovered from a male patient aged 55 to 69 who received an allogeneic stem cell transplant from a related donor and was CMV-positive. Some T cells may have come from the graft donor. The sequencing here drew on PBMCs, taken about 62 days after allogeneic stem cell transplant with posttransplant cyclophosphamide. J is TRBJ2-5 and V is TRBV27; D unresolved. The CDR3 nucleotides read TGTGCCAGCAGTTTATTGAATAGAGCAGGGACCCAGTACTTC. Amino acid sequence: CASSLLNRAGTQYF.